The present T cell receptor beta chain was sequenced within a study of cytomegalovirus exposure and HLA in healthy donors. Study-level points and caveats: Data from an earlier analysis indicated that most TCR beta V segments were productive either about 87% or about 30% of the time. A later analysis reported that several of the most significant clusters appeared to be linked to common viral pathogens, among them Epstein-Barr virus. Presence/absence analyses assumed roughly uniform sequencing depth across donors.

The PCR was carried out with 60 Vbeta primers and 13 Jbeta primers. Authors' methods: There were tens of millions of unique TCR beta chains by a later count, and about 12 million of them were shared. The protocol was immunoSEQ multiplex PCR, while the TCRdb copy is restricted to in-frame clones and leaves out a portion. The DNA gave D and trimming, while V, J and clone size come from that table. This table holds more than 85,000 clones, 69% found once. Germline V gene data show CDR1 as SGHNT and CDR2 as YYREEE (reference sequence). Trimming cost V 7 bases and J 6 bases, with 19 bases left between them. CDR3 length: 14 residues. Note on this clone: Its antigen is unidentified.

This chain joins TRBV5-4 and TRBJ1-2; possible D gene TRBD1, 5 bases. The specimen was PBMCs. The sequence came from a woman between 65 and 79 years old in good health and CMV-seropositive. CDR3 bases: TGTGCCAGCCAAGAATATGGCAGGGAAGATGGCTACACCTTC. This sequence encodes CASQEYGREDGYTF.